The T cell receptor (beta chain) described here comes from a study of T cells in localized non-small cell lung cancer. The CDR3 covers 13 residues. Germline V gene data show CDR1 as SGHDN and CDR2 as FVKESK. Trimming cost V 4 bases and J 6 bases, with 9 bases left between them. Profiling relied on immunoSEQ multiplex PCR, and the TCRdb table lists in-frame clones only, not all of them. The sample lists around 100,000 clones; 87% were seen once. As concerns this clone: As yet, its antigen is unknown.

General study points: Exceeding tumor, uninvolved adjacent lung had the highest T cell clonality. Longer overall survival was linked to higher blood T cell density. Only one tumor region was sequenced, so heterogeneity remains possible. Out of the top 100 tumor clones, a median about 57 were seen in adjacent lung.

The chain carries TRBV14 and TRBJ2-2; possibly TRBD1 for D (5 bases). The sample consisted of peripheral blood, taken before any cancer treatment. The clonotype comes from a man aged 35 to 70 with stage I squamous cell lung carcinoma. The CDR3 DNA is TGTGCCAGCAGCCTTCGACAGCCCGGGGAGCTGTTTTTT. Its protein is CASSLRQPGELFF.